These 23 T cell receptor beta chains came from one sample sequenced in a study of control samples from healthy donors and cancer patients. Clones were read by immunoSEQ multiplex PCR, and TCRdb kept only the in-frame ones, dropping some. The sample records around 97,000 clones, around 89% being singletons. What was sequenced was PBMCs. These receptors all stem from a man aged 55 to 70 with lung cancer.

The chain has TRBV7-2 and TRBJ2-2, with TRBD2 as a possible D gene (6 bases). Germline V gene sequence: CDR1 SGHTA, CDR2 FQGNSA. V was pared by 7 bases and J by 3 bases, with 18 bases between. There are 16 residues in the CDR3. The CDR3 bases are TGTGCCAGCACCTCCAAGCGGGCCCGGGACACCGGGGAGCTGTTTTTT. This codes for CASTSKRARDTGELFF.

Worth noting for this clone: A junction boundary mismatches the germline segment, possibly from a read error. Other DNA sequences from this sample encode an identical CDR3 as well. The V gene is TRBV27, the J gene TRBJ2-2; TRBD2 aligns across 9 bases. Germline loops: CDR1 MNHEY, CDR2 SMNVEV (reference sequence). This CDR3 region has 17 residues. CDR3 DNA sequence: TGCGCCCGCAGTTCACAACCGCGGGGGGGCCGGACCGGGGAGCTGTTTTTT. This sequence encodes CARSSQPRGGRTGELFF.

The J gene is TRBJ2-4, the V gene TRBV5-1, with TRBD1 matching 8 bases. J lost 6 bases, V lost 4 bases, and 3 bases had no gene match. This CDR3 is built from 13 residues. Per the germline V gene, CDR1 is SGHRS and CDR2 is YFSETQ. The CDR3 sequence: CASSQDRVNIQYF. CDR3 nucleotides: TGCGCCAGCAGCCAGGACAGGGTAAACATTCAGTACTTC.

This chain uses TRBV29-1 with TRBJ1-2, with a possible D match to TRBD1 (5 bases). This CDR3 comprises 13 residues. The germline V and J ends were trimmed by 7 bases and 4 bases, with 16 bases remaining between them. Germline CDR1 reads SQVTM; CDR2 reads ANQGSEA. This chain's CDR3 is CSGLTEGSYGYTF. The CDR3, as DNA: TGCAGCGGATTGACAGAAGGCAGCTATGGCTACACCTTC.

This clone showed up just a few times. V gene TRBV2 combines with J gene TRBJ2-7; no clear D. V gave up 4 bases and J gave up 4 bases, with 8 bases separating them. The CDR3 runs to 12 residues. Germline CDR1 SNHLY, CDR2 FYNNEI. In nucleotides, the CDR3 is TGTGCCAGCAGTGTGGTGGGTTACGAGCAGTACTTC. Its translation is CASSVVGYEQYF.

The V call is TRBV20-1, the J call TRBJ1-1, with 7 bases lining up with TRBD1. CDR1 is DFQATT and CDR2 is SNEGSKA in the germline V gene (reference sequence). With V trimmed by 8 bases and J by 5 bases, 2 bases remained unmatched. The CDR3 is made up of 10 amino acids. CDR3 loop: CSTGETEAFF. The CDR3 bases are TGCAGTACAGGGGAAACTGAAGCTTTCTTT.

V is TRBV3-1 (or the pseudogene TRBV3-2) and J is TRBJ1-6; the D is unclear. The ends were cut back, 4 bases at V and 3 bases at J, with 7 bases in the middle. From germline, CDR1 is LGHDT and CDR2 YNNKEL (reference sequence). The CDR3 has 14 residues. The CDR3 loop is CASSPLYYNSPLHF. The DNA of the CDR3 is TGTGCCAGCAGCCCACTGTACTATAATTCACCCCTCCACTTT.

The chain recombines TRBV6-1 with TRBJ1-4, with a weak D call TRBD1 (5 bases). This CDR3 contains 16 residues. Germline V gene sequence: CDR1 MNHNS, CDR2 SASEGT. The V gene lost 2 bases and the J gene lost 6 bases, with 16 bases spanning the gap. The CDR3 sequence is CASSELPGTLYEKLFF. CDR3 sequence (DNA): TGTGCCAGCAGTGAACTTCCGGGGACCCTTTATGAAAAACTGTTTTTT.

The rearrangement uses TRBV2 and TRBJ1-5; maybe TRBD1 (6 bases). CDR1 and CDR2 (germline): SNHLY, FYNNEI. Trimming took off 6 bases at V and 0 bases at J, with 12 bases between the two ends. The CDR3 totals 15 residues. In DNA, the CDR3 is TGTGCCAGCAGGGAGGACAGTAATAGCAATCAGCCCCAGCATTTT. Its translation is CASREDSNSNQPQHF.

This chain links TRBV6-5 with TRBJ1-1, with D hard to call. Germline V lookup: CDR1 MNHEY, CDR2 SVGAGI. This CDR3 is 13 amino acids long. Trimming took 6 bases from V and 2 from J, leaving 10 bases between them. The CDR3 DNA sequence: TGTGCCAGCAGAGCCGGTAGAAACACTGAAGCTTTCTTT. It translates to CASRAGRNTEAFF.

This chain connects TRBV6-5 to TRBJ2-5; the D is unclear. Between the trimmed V and J ends, which lost 1 base and 7 bases, there was a span of 4 bases. CDR1 is MNHEY and CDR2 is SVGAGI in the germline V gene. The CDR3 loop spans 11 amino acids. CDR3 DNA sequence: TGTGCCAGCAGTTACTTAGGGACCCAGTACTTC. The encoded protein is CASSYLGTQYF.

This chain links TRBV9 with TRBJ2-2, with D perhaps matching TRBD2 (6 bases). This CDR3 is built from 21 residues. Germline V CDR1 and CDR2: SGDLS, YYNGEE. Trimming removed 4 bases from V and 5 bases from J, with 33 bases in between. This chain's CDR3 is CASSSYSRERPQLVGTGELFF. CDR3 nucleotides: TGTGCCAGCAGCTCTTACAGCCGGGAGCGCCCCCAGTTAGTGGGAACCGGGGAGCTGTTTTTT.

In its sample, this clone was seen many times. DNA of the CDR3: TGTGCCAGTCAGGGGACCATCGGGAACGAGCAGTACTTC. Its protein is CASQGTIGNEQYF. This sequence joins TRBV18 and TRBJ2-7, with D perhaps matching TRBD1 (6 bases). The CDR3 is 13 residues long. Per germline, CDR1 KGHSH and CDR2 LQKENI. The V end lost 9 bases, the J end lost 5 bases, and 17 bases lay between the germline ends.

The DNA of the CDR3 is TGTGCCAGCAGCCGGGGACCACTATTGCATGGCTACACCTTC. It encodes CASSRGPLLHGYTF. The chain combines TRBV7-9 with TRBJ1-2, with D perhaps matching TRBD1 (5 bases). The CDR3 loop spans 14 amino acids. V was trimmed by 5 bases and J by 6 bases, leaving 16 bases between them. Per the germline V gene, CDR1 is SEHNR and CDR2 is FQNEAQ (reference sequence).

V and J are TRBV9 and TRBJ2-6, with TRBD2 matching over 7 bases. Unmatched junction bases numbered 6, after V lost 3 bases and J lost 3 bases. CDR3 length: 16 amino acids. Germline V gene data show CDR1 as SGDLS and CDR2 as YYNGEE. The CDR3 region has the DNA TGTGCCAGCAGCGCCACGGGGGGTAGTGGGGCCAACGTCCTGACTTTC. It yields the protein CASSATGGSGANVLTF.

The chain recombines TRBV18 with TRBJ2-3; TRBD2 matches 9 bases. The CDR3 covers 15 residues. Looked up from germline, CDR1 is KGHSH and CDR2 is LQKENI. The trim removed 2 bases at V and 3 bases at J, leaving 3 bases unmatched. DNA for the CDR3: TGTGCCAGCTCACCATCGGGACTAGCAACAGATACGCAGTATTTT. As protein: CASSPSGLATDTQYF.

The chain uses TRBV11-2 and TRBJ2-1; 13 bases are shared with TRBD2. The CDR3 length is 19 residues. With 7 bases clipped from V and 4 bases from J, the junction kept 16 bases outside the gene matches. The germline V gene has CDR1 SGHAT and CDR2 FQNNGV. The CDR3: CASTPTNPGTSGAYNEQFF. CDR3 nucleotide sequence: TGTGCCAGCACCCCTACAAACCCCGGGACTAGCGGGGCTTACAATGAGCAGTTCTTC.

The CDR3 sequence: CASSVYREGDTQYF. CDR3 coding DNA: TGCGCCAGCAGCGTCTACAGGGAGGGAGATACGCAGTATTTT. The J gene is TRBJ2-3, the V gene TRBV5-1; tentatively, D is TRBD2 (7 bases). Trimming shortened V by 4 bases and J by 5 bases, and 14 bases separated the two germline ends. The CDR3 has 14 residues. Germline lookup yields CDR1 SGHRS and CDR2 YFSETQ.

V usage is TRBV19 and J usage is TRBJ1-2; 10 bases line up with TRBD1. From germline, CDR1 is LNHDA and CDR2 SQIVND (reference sequence). CDR3 length: 15 residues. Unmatched junction bases numbered 8, after V lost 5 bases and J lost 5 bases. For the CDR3, the DNA is TGTGCCAGTAGTCTCGGGACAGGGGTTCGGTATGGCTACACCTTC. Encoded protein: CASSLGTGVRYGYTF.

With respect to this clone: A read error may produce the germline difference seen at one junction end. The gene calls are TRBV5-1 and TRBJ1-3; 8 positions match TRBD1. CDR1 and CDR2 from the germline V gene are SGHRS and YFSETQ. This CDR3 has 17 amino acids. Here the CDR3 DNA reads TGTGCCAGCAGCTTGGATAGGGAGACAGGGGAAGGAAACACCATATATTTT. Its translation is CASSLDRETGEGNTIYF. Drawing the rest from reference TRBV5-1 and TRBJ1-3, the complete variable domain is KAGVTQTPRYLIKTRGQQVTLSCSPISGHRSVSWYQQTPGQGLQFLFEYFSETQRNKGNFPGRFSGRQFSNSRSEMNVSTLELGDSALYLCASSLDRETGEGNTIYFGEGSWLTVV.

V is TRBV5-1 and J is TRBJ2-1, with D maybe TRBD2 (7 bases). The CDR3 extends over 17 amino acids. Germline V CDR1 and CDR2: SGHRS, YFSETQ. V dropped 4 bases and J dropped 6 bases, with 23 bases sitting between them. The CDR3 DNA reads TGCGCCAGCAGCACCCCAAGGGGGGGGCAGATGGGCAATGAGCAGTTCTTC. It codes for CASSTPRGGQMGNEQFF.

This chain links TRBV10-1 with TRBJ1-5, with TRBD1 matching 8 bases. The CDR3 is 13 amino acids. Germline CDR1 and CDR2: WNHNN and SYGVQD (reference sequence). The V and J ends lost 0 bases and 14 bases, in that order; junction bases with no gene match: 6. The CDR3 reads CASSESPDREKHF. DNA for the CDR3: TGCGCCAGCAGTGAGTCTCCGGACAGGGAAAAGCATTTT.

This rearrangement joins TRBV6-5 to TRBJ1-1, with D perhaps matching TRBD1 (5 bases). This CDR3 region has 16 residues. Trimming stripped 2 bases from V and 3 bases from J, with 16 bases between. CDR1 is MNHEY, CDR2 SVGAGI, per germline. The chain's CDR3 is CASSYVGAAGDTEAFF. CDR3 DNA sequence: TGTGCCAGCAGTTACGTAGGGGCCGCGGGGGACACTGAAGCTTTCTTT.